These T cell receptor beta chains were read from a single sample in a study of blood T cell repertoires in COVID-19. Sequencing used immunoSEQ multiplex PCR; TCRdb keeps in-frame clones, though not all of them. The table has under 150,000 clones, approximately 88% seen once. Sequencing used PBMCs or T cells enriched from blood (not recorded which). These receptors were taken from a middle-aged man with acute COVID-19. Both conserved end residues are part of each CDR3. D genes are given only for firm matches. Clone size appears in some rows only: once, few, many, or a class for an expanded clone.

>.|TRBJ2-1|.|TRBV19
CASSIEGGARRGEQFF
TGTGCCAGTAGTATAGAAGGCGGGGCCCGACGGGGTGAGCAGTTCTTC
>TRBD2|TRBJ2-5|.|TRBV5-1
CASSPGTSGGFQETQYF
TGCGCCAGCAGCCCAGGGACTAGCGGGGGGTTTCAAGAGACCCAGTACTTC
>TRBD1|TRBJ2-5|.|TRBV28
CASSFVADRVQETQYF
TGTGCCAGCAGTTTTGTAGCGGACAGGGTTCAAGAGACCCAGTACTTC
>.|TRBJ2-5|.|TRBV9
CASSVATGIRETQYF
TGTGCCAGCAGCGTAGCTACAGGTATCCGAGAGACCCAGTACTTC
>TRBD2|TRBJ2-1|.|TRBV9
CASSSSGSLYNEQFF
TGTGCCAGCAGCTCCAGCGGGAGTCTCTACAATGAGCAGTTCTTC
>.|TRBJ2-3|once|TRBV28
CASSRLGADTQYF
TGTGCCAGCAGCAGACTAGGCGCAGATACGCAGTATTTT
>TRBD2|TRBJ2-2|.|TRBV7-2
CASRTPGTSGRAHTGELFF
TGTGCCAGCAGAACCCCCGGGACTAGCGGGAGGGCCCACACCGGGGAGCTGTTTTTT
>.|TRBJ1-1|.|TRBV5-1
CASTTETFF
TGCGCCAGCACGACTGAGACTTTCTTT
>.|TRBJ2-2|.|TRBV9
CASSVEGSPEWGTGELFF
TGTGCCAGCAGCGTAGAGGGGTCCCCGGAGTGGGGTACCGGGGAGCTGTTTTTT
>.|TRBJ1-2|.|TRBV5-6
CASSYGQFSYGYTF
TGTGCCAGCAGCTATGGACAGTTTAGTTATGGCTACACCTTC
>.|TRBJ2-7|few|TRBV6-5
CASSLHRAYEQYF
TGTGCCAGCAGTCTACACAGAGCCTACGAGCAGTACTTC
>TRBD1|TRBJ1-1|.|TRBV5-1
CASSVTGRSGEAFF
TGCGCCAGCAGCGTGACAGGGAGAAGTGGTGAAGCTTTCTTT
>.|TRBJ1-5|.|TRBV5-6
CASSSKQVSNQPQHF
TGTGCCAGCAGCTCTAAACAGGTTAGCAATCAGCCCCAGCATTTT
>.|TRBJ1-2|.|TRBV18
CASSPTDRGYTF
TGTGCCAGCTCACCGACAGATAGGGGCTACACCTTC
>TRBD1|TRBJ2-5|.|TRBV11-2
CASSPNRDRDFLRETQYF
TGTGCCAGCAGCCCGAACCGGGACAGGGACTTCCTTAGGGAGACCCAGTACTTC
>.|TRBJ1-2|.|TRBV29-1
CSPFRRKGLDYGYTF
TGCAGCCCCTTTCGTAGGAAGGGGTTAGACTATGGCTACACCTTC
>.|TRBJ1-6|.|TRBV28
CASNTNSPLHF
TGTGCCAGCAACACCAATTCACCCCTCCACTTT
>TRBD1|TRBJ2-7|.|TRBV12-3/TRBV12-4
CASSLRDRYEQYF
TGTGCCAGCAGCCTCCGGGACAGATACGAGCAGTACTTC
>.|TRBJ2-7|.|TRBV6-1
CASSGRGGGVGSYEQYF
TGTGCCAGCAGTGGACGAGGGGGCGGGGTTGGGTCCTACGAGCAGTACTTC
>.|TRBJ2-7|.|TRBV7-8
CASQLRQILSYEQYF
TGTGCCAGCCAACTACGACAGATCCTATCCTACGAGCAGTACTTC
>.|TRBJ1-6|.|TRBV5-1
CASSQGGAGDSPLHF
TGCGCCAGCAGCCAAGGTGGCGCCGGGGATTCACCCCTCCACTTT
>.|TRBJ1-6|few|TRBV29-1
CSAGESYNSPLHF
TGCAGCGCCGGAGAGAGCTATAATTCACCCCTCCACTTT
>TRBD2|TRBJ2-1|few|TRBV4-3
CASSQDWGGRTYNEQFF
TGCGCCAGCAGCCAAGATTGGGGCGGGAGGACTTACAATGAGCAGTTCTTC
>.|TRBJ2-2|.|TRBV19
CASSIRKSGSGELFF
TGTGCCAGTAGTATTCGGAAGAGCGGATCCGGGGAGCTGTTTTTT
>TRBD2|TRBJ2-1|.|TRBV28
CASIPSSGSVYNEQFF
TGTGCCAGCATCCCGTCTAGCGGGAGTGTTTACAATGAGCAGTTCTTC
>.|TRBJ1-4|.|TRBV7-9
CASSQAFGGEKLFF
TGTGCCAGCAGCCAGGCTTTCGGAGGCGAAAAACTGTTTTTT
>.|TRBJ2-3|.|TRBV5-1
CASSPGGVTDTQYF
TGCGCCAGCAGCCCCGGCGGGGTTACGGATACGCAGTATTTT
>TRBD1|TRBJ2-3|.|TRBV5-1
CASSLGQVSTDTQYF
TGCGCCAGCAGCCTTGGACAGGTTAGCACAGATACGCAGTATTTT
>.|TRBJ2-2|.|TRBV5-4
CASSLRGAANTGELFF
TGTGCCAGCAGCTTGCGGGGGGCTGCGAACACCGGGGAGCTGTTTTTT
>TRBD2|TRBJ2-5|.|TRBV2
CASSVPGGGETQYF
TGTGCCAGCAGTGTCCCGGGGGGAGGGGAGACCCAGTACTTC
>TRBD2|TRBJ2-1|.|TRBV4-2
CASSQGLAGRSYNEQFF
TGTGCCAGCAGCCAAGGACTAGCGGGCCGCTCCTACAATGAGCAGTTCTTC
>TRBD1|TRBJ2-2|.|TRBV7-6
CASFTGGTGELFF
TGTGCCAGCTTTACAGGGGGAACCGGGGAGCTGTTTTTT
>TRBD1|TRBJ1-1|.|TRBV28
CASSLTQGVMNTEAFF
TGTGCCAGCAGTTTAACGCAGGGGGTAATGAACACTGAAGCTTTCTTT
>TRBD1|TRBJ1-6|once|TRBV23-1
CASSPRTGEPYNSPLHF
TGCGCCAGCAGCCCCCGGACAGGGGAACCCTATAATTCACCCCTCCACTTT
>TRBD2|TRBJ2-7|once|TRBV10-3
CASGTSVSYEQYF
TGTGCCTCCGGGACTAGTGTCTCCTACGAGCAGTACTTC
>TRBD1|TRBJ1-1|.|TRBV24-1
CATSGGGNTEAFF
TGTGCCACCAGTGGAGGGGGCAACACTGAAGCTTTCTTT
>.|TRBJ2-3|.|TRBV6-5
CASSSTDRPNTQYF
TGTGCCAGCAGTTCCACAGACAGGCCGAATACGCAGTATTTT
>TRBD2|TRBJ2-2|.|TRBV27
CASSPYSGGASGELFF
TGTGCCAGCAGTCCATACAGCGGGGGGGCATCCGGGGAGCTGTTTTTT
>.|TRBJ1-3|.|TRBV7-2
CASSLSPTVHSGNTIYF
TGTGCCAGCAGCCTCTCCCCGACAGTGCACTCTGGAAACACCATATATTTT
>TRBD1|TRBJ1-2|.|TRBV15
CATSRDRQGAGYTF
TGTGCCACCAGCAGGGATCGACAGGGTGCTGGCTACACCTTC
>TRBD1|TRBJ1-1|.|TRBV28
CASSSGQDNTEAFF
TGTGCCAGCAGTTCCGGACAGGACAACACTGAAGCTTTCTTT
>.|TRBJ2-5|.|TRBV3-1/TRBV3-2
CASSHPGLKTQYF
TGTGCCAGCAGCCACCCAGGGTTGAAGACCCAGTACTTC
>TRBD1|TRBJ2-3|.|TRBV5-8
CASSFQTGGRTDTQYF
TGTGCCAGCAGCTTCCAGACAGGGGGTAGGACAGATACGCAGTATTTT
>TRBD1|TRBJ2-7|.|TRBV2
CASNRDSHYEQYF
TGTGCCAGCAACCGGGACAGCCACTACGAGCAGTACTTC
>TRBD1|TRBJ1-3|.|TRBV5-4
CASSAGTGEGNTIYF
TGTGCCAGCAGCGCGGGGACAGGGGAAGGAAACACCATATATTTT
>.|TRBJ1-5|.|TRBV24-1
CATSDSFTGEGAQHF
TGTGCCACCAGTGACTCCTTTACGGGGGAAGGGGCCCAGCATTTT
>TRBD1|TRBJ1-2|.|TRBV19
CASSPRVRGQGDGYTF
TGTGCCAGTAGTCCCCGCGTGCGGGGACAGGGTGACGGCTACACCTTC
>.|TRBJ2-1|.|TRBV19
CASSITQGSYNEQFF
TGTGCCAGTAGTATCACACAGGGCTCCTACAATGAGCAGTTCTTC
>TRBD1|TRBJ2-1|.|TRBV19
CASTSGQGNDEQFF
TGTGCCAGTACCTCCGGACAGGGGAATGATGAGCAGTTCTTC
>TRBD1|TRBJ1-2|.|TRBV5-1
CASALSGQNYGYTF
TGCGCCAGCGCTCTCTCGGGACAGAACTATGGCTACACCTTC
>.|TRBJ2-7|.|TRBV7-9
CASSSYPRDTVLIEQYF
TGTGCCAGCAGCTCATACCCCCGGGACACAGTGTTGATCGAGCAGTACTTC
>.|TRBJ1-5|.|TRBV7-9
CASSWDGGSDQPQHF
TGTGCCAGCAGTTGGGACGGGGGATCGGATCAGCCCCAGCATTTT
>TRBD1|TRBJ1-2|once|TRBV28
CASRTGYRGYTF
TGTGCCAGCAGGACAGGGTATCGAGGCTACACCTTC
>.|TRBJ1-2|.|TRBV4-3
CASSQGRGGGGYTF
TGCGCCAGCAGCCAAGGGAGGGGCGGCGGTGGCTACACCTTC
>.|TRBJ1-4|.|TRBV28
CASSRAGANEKLFF
TGTGCCAGCAGTCGGGCCGGGGCTAATGAAAAACTGTTTTTT
>.|TRBJ1-5|.|TRBV28
CASSRISGDGQPQHF
TGTGCCAGCAGTCGAATATCGGGAGACGGGCAGCCCCAGCATTTT
>.|TRBJ2-5|.|TRBV28
CASSTGRETQYF
TGTGCCAGCAGTACAGGAAGGGAGACCCAGTACTTC
>TRBD2|TRBJ2-5|.|TRBV11-2
CASSRPRAGVETQYF
TGTGCCAGCAGCCGTCCCCGAGCGGGAGTAGAGACCCAGTACTTC
>.|TRBJ2-1|.|TRBV11-2
CASSTRKSGSYNEQFF
TGTGCCAGCAGCACAAGGAAGAGCGGCTCCTACAATGAGCAGTTCTTC